The table lists the clone carrying this TCR beta chain with a few counts. The germline gives CDR1 MGHRA, CDR2 YSYEKL. The junction had 17 bases not matched to a gene; V was cut back by 4 bases and J by 5 bases. This CDR3 is 19 amino acids long. Data came from immunoSEQ multiplex PCR; TCRdb stores just in-frame clones and leaves some out. The sample lists about 320,000 clones, over 70% occurring once. This entry is derived from a study of blood T cell repertoires in COVID-19. This clonotype was sampled from a woman between 45 and 60 years old with acute or convalescent COVID-19. The chain carries TRBV4-1 and TRBJ1-6; 7 bases match TRBD1. Input material: peripheral blood. The CDR3 loop reads CASSPEPLGQTGNNSPLHF. The CDR3, as DNA: TGCGCCAGCAGCCCAGAGCCCCTGGGACAGACAGGGAATAATTCACCCCTCCACTTT.